This note documents a single T cell receptor (beta chain) sequence. Its antigen is unknown. The sample belongs to a study of CD8 T cells in ankylosing spondylitis. Study outcomes and limitations: CD8+ disease-linked clones were present at relatively low frequencies in blood. Earlier reports found some motif variants in synovial fluid and blood in reactive arthritis.

In making TCR beta libraries, quantitative 5'-RACE with molecular barcodes was used. TCRdb analysed the 5' RACE reads with MiXCR anew, one entry per CDR3 protein. This sample has a few hundred thousand distinct CDR3 sequences, with 20% to 25% found just once. This CDR3 has 12 residues. CDR1 is SGHDT and CDR2 is YYEEEE in the germline V gene. V lost 4 bases and J lost 7, with 12 bases in between. This chain connects TRBV5-6 to TRBJ2-7; no clear D. Sequenced sample: blood, either unsorted or a sorted T cell fraction (not recorded which). The clonotype was recovered from a male donor with ankylosing spondylitis or in good health (not recorded which). CDR3 sequence: CASSPSRREQYF. In DNA, the CDR3 is TGTGCCAGCAGCCCGTCGCGCAGGGAGCAGTACTTC.